This entry lists 18 T cell receptor beta chains sequenced from one sample in a study of control samples from healthy donors and cancer patients. Measured with immunoSEQ multiplex PCR; TCRdb has only the in-frame clones, and not every one. Here the sample spans under 300,000 clones, over 70% being singletons. Sample: PBMCs. The receptors shown here come from a woman aged 60-75 years with lung cancer.

The chain links TRBV5-1 to TRBJ2-5, with TRBD1 as a possible D gene (5 bases). Trimming took off 6 bases at V and 2 bases at J, with 17 bases between the two ends. Looked up from germline, CDR1 is SGHRS and CDR2 is YFSETQ. The CDR3 length is 15 residues. In DNA, the CDR3 is TGCGCCAGCACCCGCCAGGGTGGGGCTCAAGAGACCCAGTACTTC. As protein: CASTRQGGAQETQYF.

The rearrangement joins TRBV5-5 to TRBJ2-4; 10 bases are shared with TRBD1. The CDR3 covers 16 residues. V shed 4 bases, J shed 4 bases, and the junction held 8 bases outside the gene matches. Germline CDR1 and CDR2: SGHKS and YYEKEE (reference sequence). The CDR3, as DNA: TGTGCCAGCAGCGCCGGGACAGGGGAGTCTAAAAACATTCAGTACTTC. It specifies CASSAGTGESKNIQYF.

This rearrangement joins TRBV18 to TRBJ2-7; 9 bases are shared with TRBD1. The V gene's germline CDR1 is KGHSH and CDR2 LQKENI. Germline trimming cut 4 bases from V and 6 bases from J; bases unmatched to any gene: 4. This CDR3 region has 13 residues. The CDR3 nucleotides read TGTGCCAGCTCACGGGACAGGGCCCGCGAGCAGTACTTC. Translation gives CASSRDRAREQYF.

The chain combines TRBV4-2 with TRBJ2-3; 8 bases agree with TRBD2. V dropped 3 bases and J dropped 2; count of bases not matched to a gene: 4. CDR1 and CDR2 (germline): LGHNA, YNFKEQ. The CDR3 is 15 amino acids. This chain's CDR3 is CASSQLAGTTDTQYF. The CDR3 DNA is TGTGCCAGCAGCCAGTTAGCGGGGACCACAGATACGCAGTATTTT.

The gene calls are TRBV9 and TRBJ1-2; unclear D gene. Germline V gene lookup returns CDR1 SGDLS and CDR2 YYNGEE. The length of the CDR3 is 14 residues. V dropped 0 bases and J dropped 2 bases, with 8 bases sitting between them. The CDR3 bases are TGTGCCAGCAGCGTAGAAGCAGGCAACTATGGCTACACCTTC. Translating it yields CASSVEAGNYGYTF.

This rearrangement joins TRBV15 to TRBJ1-1; D is unresolved. The V gene lost 0 bases and the J gene lost 0 bases, with 11 bases spanning the gap. This CDR3 region has 16 residues. The germline V gene encodes CDR1 LNHNV and CDR2 YYDKDF (reference sequence). CDR3 amino acids: CATSRDPTTLNTEAFF. Written as DNA, the CDR3 is TGTGCCACCAGCAGAGATCCGACTACTTTGAACACTGAAGCTTTCTTT. Complete variable domain (other parts from reference TRBV15 and TRBJ1-1): DAMVIQNPRYQVTQFGKPVTLSCSQTLNHNVMYWYQQKSSQAPKLLFHYYDKDFNNEADTPDNFQSRRPNTSFCFLDIRSPGLGDTAMYLCATSRDPTTLNTEAFFGQGTRLTVV.

The V gene is TRBV7-9, the J gene TRBJ2-1, with D maybe TRBD2 (7 bases). V lost 3 bases, J lost 2 bases, and 14 bases lay in between. This CDR3 contains 16 residues. CDR1 and CDR2 from the germline V gene are SEHNR and FQNEAQ (reference sequence). The CDR3 is CASSFPGGAAYNEQFF. The DNA for the CDR3 is TGTGCCAGCAGCTTCCCTGGGGGGGCCGCCTACAATGAGCAGTTCTTC. The variable domain in full, with the rest retrieved from reference TRBV7-9 and TRBJ2-1, is DTGVSQNPRHKITKRGQNVTFRCDPISEHNRLYWYRQTLGQGPEFLTYFQNEAQLEKSRLLSDRFSAERPKGSFSTLEIQRTEQGDSAMYLCASSFPGGAAYNEQFFGPGTRLTVL.

The chain carries TRBV5-4 and TRBJ2-1; the D gene is possibly TRBD2 (6 bases). V was clipped by 2 bases and J by 5 bases, with 11 bases between them. Germline assignment: CDR1 SGHNT and CDR2 YYREEE (reference sequence). The CDR3 has 14 amino acids. CDR3 sequence (DNA): TGTGCCAGCAGCTTTGGAGGGACGGACAATGAGCAGTTCTTC. This gives the protein CASSFGGTDNEQFF.

On this clone: The sample carries other DNA sequences with the same CDR3. The J gene is TRBJ1-1, the V gene TRBV20-1; no reliable D call. V dropped 0 bases and J dropped 1 base, with 0 bases sitting between them. Germline CDR1 reads DFQATT; CDR2 reads SNEGSKA (reference sequence). This CDR3 contains 11 residues. CDR3 sequence reads: CSARENTEAFF. The CDR3 DNA follows: TGCAGTGCTAGAGAGAACACTGAAGCTTTCTTT.

The CDR3 is CASSLSWVTEAFF. As DNA, the CDR3 is TGCGCCAGCAGCTTGTCGTGGGTCACTGAAGCTTTCTTT. The genes are TRBV5-1 and TRBJ1-1, with D hard to call. The V end lost 1 base, the J end lost 4 bases, and 8 bases lay between the germline ends. Germline V gene data show CDR1 as SGHRS and CDR2 as YFSETQ. This CDR3 is built from 13 residues.

This chain uses TRBV7-9 with TRBJ1-3; 7 bases are shared with TRBD1. CDR1 is SEHNR, CDR2 FQNEAQ, per germline (reference sequence). The V gene end was trimmed by 5 bases and the J gene end by 16 bases; junction bases not matched to a gene: 11. CDR3 length: 12 residues. The CDR3 reads CASSARGQAFYF. Here the CDR3 DNA reads TGTGCCAGCAGCGCCCGAGGACAGGCCTTTTATTTT.

This clone was detected only once. The chain employs TRBV5-1 and TRBJ2-7; TRBD2 might be the D (5 bases). This CDR3 spans 16 amino acids. Germline-derived CDR1 and CDR2 are SGHRS and YFSETQ. Trimming cost V 3 bases and J 6 bases, with 22 bases left between them. This CDR3 is CASSSGLAALVGEQYF. The CDR3 bases are TGCGCCAGCAGCTCCGGACTTGCCGCTTTGGTGGGCGAGCAGTACTTC.

This sequence joins TRBV27 and TRBJ2-5, with 9 nucleotides matching TRBD2. Trimming at V came to 2 bases and at J to 5 bases, leaving 9 bases not matched to a gene. The CDR3 spans 16 residues. Germline V gene sequence: CDR1 MNHEY, CDR2 SMNVEV (reference sequence). CDR3 loop: CASSLRALSGSETQYF. In DNA form, the CDR3 reads TGTGCCAGCAGTTTACGGGCCCTTAGCGGGAGTGAGACCCAGTACTTC.

This chain uses TRBV9 with TRBJ2-1; 12 positions match TRBD2. V lost 0 bases, J lost 1 base, and 5 bases stayed unmatched. The CDR3 spans 18 residues. Looked up from germline, CDR1 is SGDLS and CDR2 is YYNGEE. This chain's CDR3 is CASSVAGTSGLSYNEQFF. As DNA, the CDR3 is TGTGCCAGCAGCGTAGCCGGGACTAGCGGGCTTTCCTACAATGAGCAGTTCTTC.

The rearrangement links TRBV27 to TRBJ1-2, with 7 bases that match TRBD1. V shed 3 bases, J shed 5 bases, and the junction held 3 bases outside the gene matches. The CDR3 is 13 residues long. Germline CDR1 and CDR2: MNHEY and SMNVEV (reference sequence). The CDR3 region has the DNA TGTGCCAGCAGTTTCAGGGGGGGTTATGGCTACACCTTC. Its translation is CASSFRGGYGYTF.

The V gene is TRBV4-1, the J gene TRBJ1-3; D gene ambiguous. V was cut by 5 bases and J by 4 bases, with 6 bases left in between. CDR1 MGHRA and CDR2 YSYEKL come from the germline V gene. CDR3 length: 12 amino acids. The DNA for the CDR3 is TGCGCCAGCAGCTTACAAGGAAACACCATATATTTT. Its protein is CASSLQGNTIYF.

The chain links TRBV6-5 to TRBJ1-3, with D tentatively TRBD1 (5 bases). The germline CDR1 and CDR2 sequences are MNHEY and SVGAGI. The CDR3 is 12 amino acids. V dropped 7 bases and J dropped 16 bases, with 20 bases sitting between them. Here the CDR3 DNA reads TGTGCCAGCACCCCGCAGGAGGGGTCGGGGTATTTT. Translation gives CASTPQEGSGYF.

This clone has only one observation. V usage is TRBV3-1 (or the pseudogene TRBV3-2) and J usage is TRBJ2-4; perhaps TRBD1 as D (6 bases). The CDR3 is made up of 16 amino acids. Germline assignment: CDR1 LGHDT and CDR2 YNNKEL (reference sequence). With 5 bases removed from V and 0 bases from J, the gap between germline ends came to 14 bases. This CDR3 reads CASSDGQILAKNIQYF. Here the CDR3 DNA reads TGTGCCAGCAGCGACGGACAGATACTAGCCAAAAACATTCAGTACTTC.